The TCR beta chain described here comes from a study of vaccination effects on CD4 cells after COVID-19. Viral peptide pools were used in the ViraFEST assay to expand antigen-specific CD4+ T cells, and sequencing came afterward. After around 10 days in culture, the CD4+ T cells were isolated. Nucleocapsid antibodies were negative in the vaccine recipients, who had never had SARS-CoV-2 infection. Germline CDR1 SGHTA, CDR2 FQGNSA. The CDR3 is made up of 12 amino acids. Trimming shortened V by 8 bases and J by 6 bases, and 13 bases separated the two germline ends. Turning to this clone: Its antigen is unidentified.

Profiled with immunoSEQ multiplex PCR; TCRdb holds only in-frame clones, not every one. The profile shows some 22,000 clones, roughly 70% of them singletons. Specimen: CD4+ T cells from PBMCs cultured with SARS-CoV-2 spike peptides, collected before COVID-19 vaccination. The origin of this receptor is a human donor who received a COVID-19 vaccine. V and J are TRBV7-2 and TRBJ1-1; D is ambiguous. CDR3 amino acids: CASARGIAEAFF. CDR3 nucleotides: TGTGCCAGCGCCCGAGGGATCGCTGAAGCTTTCTTT.